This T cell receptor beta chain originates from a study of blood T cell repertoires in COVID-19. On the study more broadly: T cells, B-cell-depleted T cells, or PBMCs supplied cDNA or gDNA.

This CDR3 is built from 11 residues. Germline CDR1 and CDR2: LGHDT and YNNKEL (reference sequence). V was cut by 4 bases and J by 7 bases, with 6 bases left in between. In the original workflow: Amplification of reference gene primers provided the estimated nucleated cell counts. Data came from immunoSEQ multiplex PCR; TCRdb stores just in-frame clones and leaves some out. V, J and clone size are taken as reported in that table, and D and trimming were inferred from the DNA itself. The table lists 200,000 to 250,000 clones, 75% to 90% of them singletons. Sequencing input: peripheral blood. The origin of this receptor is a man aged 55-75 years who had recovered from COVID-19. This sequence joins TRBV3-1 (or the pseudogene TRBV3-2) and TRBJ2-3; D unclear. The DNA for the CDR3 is TGTGCCAGCAGCCTTGAGAATACGCAGTATTTT. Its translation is CASSLENTQYF.